This T cell receptor (beta chain) was documented in a study of cytomegalovirus exposure and HLA in healthy donors. Study outcomes and limitations: Most of the TCR beta V segments (in an earlier analysis) were productive either about 90% or about 30% of the time. Presence/absence analyses took donor sequencing depth as roughly uniform. Among TCR beta chains, those listed as cytomegalovirus-associated numbered roughly 150.

In its sample, this clone was seen a few times. The antigen is unknown. Vbeta (60) and Jbeta (13) primers were used in the PCR. This table comes from immunoSEQ multiplex PCR, and its TCRdb copy is limited to in-frame clones, with some not included. Of 100,000 or so clones listed, roughly four fifths are singletons. The CDR3 spans 16 residues. CDR1 and CDR2 (germline): SGHRS, YFSETQ. V was shortened by 4 bases and J by 2 bases, with 16 bases between the two germline ends. This sequence was found in a male donor in good health and CMV-seropositive. V is TRBV5-1 and J is TRBJ1-3; D gene unclear. Sequences were obtained from PBMCs. The CDR3, as DNA: TGCGCCAGCAGCCGTGATCTTGAGACTGCTGGAAACACCATATATTTT. The encoded protein is CASSRDLETAGNTIYF.